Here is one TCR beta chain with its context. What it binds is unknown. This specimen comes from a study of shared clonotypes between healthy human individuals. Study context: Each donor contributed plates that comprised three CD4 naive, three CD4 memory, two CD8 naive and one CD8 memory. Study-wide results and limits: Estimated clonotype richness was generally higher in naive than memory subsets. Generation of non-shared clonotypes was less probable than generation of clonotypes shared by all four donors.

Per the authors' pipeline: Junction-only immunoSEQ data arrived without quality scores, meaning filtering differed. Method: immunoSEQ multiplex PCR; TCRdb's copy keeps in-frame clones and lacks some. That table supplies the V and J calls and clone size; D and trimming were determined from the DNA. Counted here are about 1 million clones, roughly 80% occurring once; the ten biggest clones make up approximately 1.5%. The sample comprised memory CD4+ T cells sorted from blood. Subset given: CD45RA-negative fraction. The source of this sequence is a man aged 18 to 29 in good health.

Written as DNA, the CDR3 is TGTGCCAGCAGCTCCGGGACTAGCTCCTACAATGAGCAGTTCTTC. Protein sequence: CASSSGTSSYNEQFF. This sequence joins TRBV5-6 and TRBJ2-1; TRBD2 agrees at 8 bases. Germline trimming cut 3 bases from V and 0 bases from J; bases unmatched to any gene: 2. The V gene's germline CDR1 is SGHDT and CDR2 YYEEEE. CDR3 length: 15 residues. The complete variable domain, with remaining parts taken from reference TRBV5-6 and TRBJ2-1, reads DAGVTQSPTHLIKTRGQQVTLRCSPKSGHDTVSWYQQALGQGPQFIFQYYEEEERQRGNFPDRFSGHQFPNYSSELNVNALLLGDSALYLCASSSGTSSYNEQFFGPGTRLTVL.